Listed here is a single T cell receptor (beta chain). Its antigen has not been determined. Base quality data are lacking; no much larger clone is found one base away. The data were obtained in a study of T-cell reconstitution after alpha-beta-depleted transplantation in children (dated by TCRdb to the mid-2010s). The study in broad terms: The study quantitatively tracked T-cell immune reconstitution after TCRalphabeta/CD19-depleted allogeneic hematopoietic cell transplantation in children using TCR repertoire profiling. Overall results and qualifications from the work: In some patients, high TCRbeta diversity at day 60 was attributed to recipient T cells and intrathymic progenitors that had survived conditioning. The apparently early recovery of alphabetaT-cell counts about two months after transplant reportedly depended on only several hundred rapidly expanded clones that came from non-depleted graft cells. Hyperexpanded clone frequencies declined over subsequent months; after one year, T-cell counts and TCRbeta diversity were mostly attributed to newly produced T cells.

Library method: PCR. TCRdb records Illumina HiSeq 2500 as the sequencer. TCR library preparation used molecular barcoding, with unique molecular identifiers applied to normalize quantification of the TCRbeta repertoire. The public reads were reprocessed in TCRdb via fastp at Q25 and MiXCR, keeping in-frame beta chains. Rows with one shared CDR3 protein collapse into an entry with the most common genes and DNA. Across this sample there are 450,000 to 700,000 distinct CDR3 sequences, with 25% to 30% seen only once. The top ten clones comprise 30% to 40% of the sample. The meaning of the sample's treatment or condition label: allogeneic hematopoietic cell transplantation with graft depleted of TCRalphabeta T cells and CD19 B cells. TCRalphabeta/CD19-depleted allogeneic hematopoietic cell grafts were given to the transplant recipients, all of whom were children. V drops 3 bases and J drops 2 bases, leaving 11 bases in between. Based on the germline V gene, the CDR1 and CDR2 sequences are ENHRY and SYGVKD. Including the terminal cysteine and phenylalanine, the CDR3 comprises 14 residues. CDR3 DNA is the only sequence kept; it has 42 bases, read in frame from the first base.

The clonotype comes from a boy less than two years old with Wiskott-Aldrich syndrome, due to receive a stem cell transplant. This sequence uses TRBV10-3 and TRBJ2-7; the best D guess is TRBD2, with 6 bases matching. This specimen consisted of PBMCs, obtained before TCRalphabeta/CD19-depleted stem cell transplant. DNA sequence: TGTGCCATCAGTGACGGGACTGAGACCTACGAGCAGTACTTC. It is translated as CAISDGTETYEQYF.